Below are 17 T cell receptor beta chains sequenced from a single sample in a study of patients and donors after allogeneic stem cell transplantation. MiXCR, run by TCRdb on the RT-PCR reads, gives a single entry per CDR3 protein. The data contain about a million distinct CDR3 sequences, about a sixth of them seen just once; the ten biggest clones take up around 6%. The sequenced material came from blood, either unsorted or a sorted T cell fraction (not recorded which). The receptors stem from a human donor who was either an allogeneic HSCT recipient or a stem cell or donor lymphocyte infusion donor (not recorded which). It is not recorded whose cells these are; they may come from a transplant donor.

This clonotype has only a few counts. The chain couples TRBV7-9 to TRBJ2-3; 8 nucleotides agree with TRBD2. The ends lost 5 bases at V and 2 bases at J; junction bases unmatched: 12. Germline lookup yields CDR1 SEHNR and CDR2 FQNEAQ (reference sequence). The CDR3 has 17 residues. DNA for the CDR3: TGTGCCAGCAGCCGCCAACTAGCGGACCGTCTCACAGATACGCAGTATTTT. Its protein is CASSRQLADRLTDTQYF.

CDR3 bases: TGTGCCAGCAGCTCTAGCGGGAGCAGGGGCGAGCAGTACTTC. This gives the protein CASSSSGSRGEQYF. J is TRBJ2-7 and V is TRBV13, with 10 bases that match TRBD2. V shed 4 bases and J 6 bases; nucleotides not matched to a gene: 6. The CDR3 extends over 14 amino acids. Germline V gene sequence: CDR1 PRHDT, CDR2 FYEKMQ (reference sequence).

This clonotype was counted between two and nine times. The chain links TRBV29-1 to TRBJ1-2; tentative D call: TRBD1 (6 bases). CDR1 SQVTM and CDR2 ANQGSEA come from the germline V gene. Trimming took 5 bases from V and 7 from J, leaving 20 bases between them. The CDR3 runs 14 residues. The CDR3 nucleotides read TGCAGCGTTAATCATCCAACAGGGATAGGTGGCTACACCTTC. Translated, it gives CSVNHPTGIGGYTF.

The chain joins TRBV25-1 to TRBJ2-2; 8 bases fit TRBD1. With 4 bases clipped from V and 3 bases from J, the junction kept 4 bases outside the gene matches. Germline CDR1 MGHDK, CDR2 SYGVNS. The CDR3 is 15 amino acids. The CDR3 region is CASSGTGRDTGELFF. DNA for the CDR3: TGTGCCAGCAGTGGGACAGGGCGGGACACCGGGGAGCTGTTTTTT.

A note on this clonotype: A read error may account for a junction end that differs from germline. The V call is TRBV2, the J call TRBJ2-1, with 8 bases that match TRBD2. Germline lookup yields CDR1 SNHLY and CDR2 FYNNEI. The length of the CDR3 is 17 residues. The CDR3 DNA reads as TGTGCCATCAGTGAAGCACTTCTAGCGGGTATATACAATGAGCAGTTCTTC. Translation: CAISEALLAGIYNEQFF.

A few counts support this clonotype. The CDR3 is CATSSLRDRHNSPLHF. The CDR3, as DNA: TGTGCCACCAGCAGCTTGAGGGACAGGCATAATTCACCCCTCCACTTT. This chain uses TRBV15 with TRBJ1-6; 8 bases fit TRBD1. J was trimmed by 5 bases and V by 3 bases; bases with no gene match: 6. The CDR3 runs 16 residues. CDR1 is LNHNV, CDR2 YYDKDF, per germline (reference sequence). Supplemented by reference TRBV15 and TRBJ1-6, the full variable domain reads DAMVIQNPRYQVTQFGKPVTLSCSQTLNHNVMYWYQQKSSQAPKLLFHYYDKDFNNEADTPDNFQSRRPNTSFCFLDIRSPGLGDTAMYLCATSSLRDRHNSPLHFGNGTRLTVT.

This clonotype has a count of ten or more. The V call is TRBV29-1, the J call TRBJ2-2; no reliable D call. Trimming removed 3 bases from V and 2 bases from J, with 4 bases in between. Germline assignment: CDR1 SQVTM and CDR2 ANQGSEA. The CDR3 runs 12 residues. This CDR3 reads CSVDGNTGELFF. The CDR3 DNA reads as TGCAGCGTTGATGGAAACACCGGGGAGCTGTTTTTT.

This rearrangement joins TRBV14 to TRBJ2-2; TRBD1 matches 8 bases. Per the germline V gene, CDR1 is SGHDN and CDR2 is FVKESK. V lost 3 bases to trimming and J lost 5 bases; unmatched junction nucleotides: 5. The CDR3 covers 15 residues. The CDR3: CASSHGQGRTGELFF. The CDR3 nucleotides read TGTGCCAGCAGCCACGGACAGGGAAGAACCGGGGAGCTGTTTTTT.

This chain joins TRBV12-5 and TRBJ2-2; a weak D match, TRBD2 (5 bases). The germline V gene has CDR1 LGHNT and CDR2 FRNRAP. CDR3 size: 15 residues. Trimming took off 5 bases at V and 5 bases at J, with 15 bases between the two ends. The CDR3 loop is CASGLPDYGTGELFF. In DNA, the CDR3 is TGTGCTAGTGGTCTTCCCGACTACGGGACCGGGGAGCTGTTTTTT.

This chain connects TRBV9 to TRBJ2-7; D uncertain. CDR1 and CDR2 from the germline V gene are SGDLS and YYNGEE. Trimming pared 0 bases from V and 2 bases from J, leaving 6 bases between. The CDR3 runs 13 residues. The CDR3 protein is CASSVDDAYEQYF. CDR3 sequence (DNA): TGTGCCAGCAGCGTAGATGACGCCTACGAGCAGTACTTC.

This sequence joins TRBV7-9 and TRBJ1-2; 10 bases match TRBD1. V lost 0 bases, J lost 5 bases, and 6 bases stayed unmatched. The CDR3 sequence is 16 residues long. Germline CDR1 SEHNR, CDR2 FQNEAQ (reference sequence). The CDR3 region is CASSLALTGGPYGYTF. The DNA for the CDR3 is TGTGCCAGCAGCTTAGCTTTGACAGGGGGCCCGTATGGCTACACCTTC. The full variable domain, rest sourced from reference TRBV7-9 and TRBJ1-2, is DTGVSQNPRHKITKRGQNVTFRCDPISEHNRLYWYRQTLGQGPEFLTYFQNEAQLEKSRLLSDRFSAERPKGSFSTLEIQRTEQGDSAMYLCASSLALTGGPYGYTFGSGTRLTVV.

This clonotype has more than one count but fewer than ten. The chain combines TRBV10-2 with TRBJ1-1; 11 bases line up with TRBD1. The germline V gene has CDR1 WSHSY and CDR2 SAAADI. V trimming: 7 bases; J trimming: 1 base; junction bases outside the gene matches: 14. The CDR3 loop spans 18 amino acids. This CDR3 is CASIPTGQGALGNTEAFF. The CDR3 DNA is TGCGCCAGCATCCCAACCGGACAGGGGGCACTTGGGAACACTGAAGCTTTCTTT.

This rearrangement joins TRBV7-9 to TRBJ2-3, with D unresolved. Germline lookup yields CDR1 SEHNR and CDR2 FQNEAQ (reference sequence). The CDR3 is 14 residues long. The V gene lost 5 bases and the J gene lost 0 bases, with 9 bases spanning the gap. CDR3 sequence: CASSPDASTDTQYF. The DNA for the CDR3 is TGTGCCAGCAGCCCGGACGCTAGCACAGATACGCAGTATTTT.

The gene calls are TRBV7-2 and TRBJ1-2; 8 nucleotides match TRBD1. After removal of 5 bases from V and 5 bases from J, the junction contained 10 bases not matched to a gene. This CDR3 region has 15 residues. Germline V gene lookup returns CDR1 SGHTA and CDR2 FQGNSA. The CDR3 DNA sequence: TGTGCCAGCAGCCCAGAGGGGACAGGAGGGTATGGCTACACCTTC. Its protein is CASSPEGTGGYGYTF. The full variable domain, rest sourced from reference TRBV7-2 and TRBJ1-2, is GAGVSQSPSNKVTEKGKDVELRCDPISGHTALYWYRQSLGQGLEFLIYFQGNSAPDKSGLPSDRFSAERTGGSVSTLTIQRTQQEDSAVYLCASSPEGTGGYGYTFGSGTRLTVV.

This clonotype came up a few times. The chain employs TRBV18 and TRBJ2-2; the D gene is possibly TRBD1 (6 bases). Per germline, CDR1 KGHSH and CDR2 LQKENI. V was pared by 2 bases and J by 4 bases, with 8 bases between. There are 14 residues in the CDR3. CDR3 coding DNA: TGTGCCAGCTCACCATTGACAGGCACCGGGGAGCTGTTTTTT. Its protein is CASSPLTGTGELFF.

CDR3 in DNA: TGTGCCAGCATTGTAGCGGTTGGGGGCCGCACAGATACGCAGTATTTT. It yields the protein CASIVAVGGRTDTQYF. V usage is TRBV12-3 or TRBV12-4 and J usage is TRBJ2-3; D may be TRBD1 or TRBD2 (6 bases each). CDR3 length: 16 amino acids. V lost 7 bases, J lost 1 base, and 18 bases lay in between.

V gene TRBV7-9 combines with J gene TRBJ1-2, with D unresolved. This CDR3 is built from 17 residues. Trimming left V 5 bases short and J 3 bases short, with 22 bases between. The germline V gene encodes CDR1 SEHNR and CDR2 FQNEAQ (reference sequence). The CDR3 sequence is CASSTLSRAPPHYGYTF. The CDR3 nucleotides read TGTGCCAGCAGCACGCTTTCTCGGGCCCCTCCTCACTATGGCTACACCTTC. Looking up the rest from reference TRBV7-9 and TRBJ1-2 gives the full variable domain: DTGVSQNPRHKITKRGQNVTFRCDPISEHNRLYWYRQTLGQGPEFLTYFQNEAQLEKSRLLSDRFSAERPKGSFSTLEIQRTEQGDSAMYLCASSTLSRAPPHYGYTFGSGTRLTVV.